This T cell receptor (beta chain) was documented in a study of CD8 T cells in Susac syndrome. Sequencing of TCR beta covered CD8+ and CD4+ T cells obtained from blood. The study used healthy donors as controls matched for age and sex. TEMRA cells were FACS-enriched, and CD8+ and CD4+ T cells were isolated negatively. Trimming shortened V by 2 bases and J by 5 bases, and 10 bases separated the two germline ends. The V gene's germline CDR1 is MDHEN and CDR2 SYDVKM. The CDR3 extends over 14 amino acids. After extraction with the RNeasy kit, roughly 0.45 to 1 ug of the RNA was reverse transcribed using random hexamers. An immunoSEQ multiplex PCR generated amplified TCR beta CDR3 products spanning 54 Vbeta and 13 Jbeta. TCRdb independently ran MiXCR on the immunoSEQ multiplex PCR reads; one entry per CDR3 protein. The table lists 75,000 to 100,000 distinct CDR3 sequences, about 93% of them singletons, with less than 0.3% in the top ten.

This chain uses TRBV28 with TRBJ2-1; D not certain. The source material was CD8+ T cells from PBMCs. The sequence was collected from a human donor in good health. Written as DNA, the CDR3 is TGTGCCAGCAGTTTACCCCGGGCGGACAATGAGCAGTTCTTC. It encodes CASSLPRADNEQFF.